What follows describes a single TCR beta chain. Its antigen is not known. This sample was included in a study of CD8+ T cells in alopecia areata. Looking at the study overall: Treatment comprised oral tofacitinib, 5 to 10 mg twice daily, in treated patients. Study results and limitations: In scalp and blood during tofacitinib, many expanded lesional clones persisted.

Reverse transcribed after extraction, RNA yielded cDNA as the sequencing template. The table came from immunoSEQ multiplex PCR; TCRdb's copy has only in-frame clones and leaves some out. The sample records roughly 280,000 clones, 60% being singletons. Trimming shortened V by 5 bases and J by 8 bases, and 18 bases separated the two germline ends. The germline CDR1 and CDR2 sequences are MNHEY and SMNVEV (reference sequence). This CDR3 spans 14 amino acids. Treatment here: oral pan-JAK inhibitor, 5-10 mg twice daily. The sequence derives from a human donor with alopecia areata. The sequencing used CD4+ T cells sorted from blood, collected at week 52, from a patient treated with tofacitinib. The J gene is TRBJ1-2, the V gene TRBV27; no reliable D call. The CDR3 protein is CASSPSRPTEGYTF. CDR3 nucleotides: TGTGCCAGCAGTCCCTCGCGGCCAACAGAGGGCTACACCTTC.